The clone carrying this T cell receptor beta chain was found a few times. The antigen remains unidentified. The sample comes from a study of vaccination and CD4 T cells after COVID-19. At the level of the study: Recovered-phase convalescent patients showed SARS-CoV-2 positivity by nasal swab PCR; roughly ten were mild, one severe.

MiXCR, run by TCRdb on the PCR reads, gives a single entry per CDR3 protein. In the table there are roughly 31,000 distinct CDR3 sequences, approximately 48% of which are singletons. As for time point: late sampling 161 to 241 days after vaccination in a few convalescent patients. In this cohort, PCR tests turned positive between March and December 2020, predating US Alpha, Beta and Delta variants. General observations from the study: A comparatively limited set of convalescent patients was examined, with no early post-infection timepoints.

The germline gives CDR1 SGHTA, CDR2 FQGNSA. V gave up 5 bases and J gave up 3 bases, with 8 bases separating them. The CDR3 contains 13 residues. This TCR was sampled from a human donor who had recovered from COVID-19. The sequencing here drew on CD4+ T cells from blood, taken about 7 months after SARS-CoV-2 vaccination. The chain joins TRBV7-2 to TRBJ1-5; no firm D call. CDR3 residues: CASSPVHNQPQHF. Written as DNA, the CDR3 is TGTGCCAGCAGCCCCGTCCACAATCAGCCCCAGCATTTT.